This entry lists 16 T cell receptor beta chains sequenced from one sample in a study of Ad26.COV2.S vaccination and SARS-CoV-2 variants. TCRdb keeps only in-frame clones here, not all; method: immunoSEQ multiplex PCR. The sample yields roughly 400,000 clones, about 90% seen once. Treatment indicated: 15 to 20 received Ad26.COV2.S at low or high dose, single or two shots; about 5 received placebo; per-sample allocation not given. Sampling happened 63 days after the first vaccine or placebo injection. The specimen comprised peripheral blood, sampled in a trial of Ad26.COV2.S vaccine versus placebo. The receptors originated from a person between 18 and 59 years old who received the Ad26.COV2.S COVID-19 vaccine or a placebo.

Only one count was recorded for this clone. The V and J genes are TRBV7-2 and TRBJ2-3; possible D gene TRBD2, 7 bases. V was trimmed by 4 bases and J by 6 bases, leaving 17 bases between them. Germline V gene data show CDR1 as SGHTA and CDR2 as FQGNSA. The CDR3 totals 15 residues. The DNA for the CDR3 is TGTGCCAGCAGCTCCGGGCGGGGGCAGAGGGATACGCAGTATTTT. It codes for CASSSGRGQRDTQYF.

CDR3 amino acids: CASSWPAGLGAGSPLHF. Written as DNA, the CDR3 is TGTGCCAGCAGTTGGCCCGCCGGCCTAGGGGCTGGTTCACCCCTCCACTTT. The chain recombines TRBV28 with TRBJ1-6, with D perhaps TRBD1 (5 bases). The CDR3 extends over 17 amino acids. Germline V gene sequence: CDR1 MDHEN, CDR2 SYDVKM. Trimming left V 4 bases short and J 9 bases short, with 22 bases between.

The rearrangement joins TRBV4-3 to TRBJ1-5, with 7 bases that match TRBD1. The CDR3 runs 15 residues. J gave up 7 bases and V 0 bases, and 6 bases lay outside the gene matches. Germline V lookup: CDR1 LGHNA, CDR2 YSLEER. The CDR3 bases are TGCGCCAGCAGCCAAGATAGAGGGGGCGGGCAGCCCCAGCATTTT. It encodes CASSQDRGGGQPQHF.

CDR3 coding DNA: TGTGCCAGCAGCTTTTTAGGACCCATAGGGACTAATGAAAAACTGTTTTTT. This sequence encodes CASSFLGPIGTNEKLFF. The chain carries TRBV5-6 and TRBJ1-4, with D unclear. V lost 2 bases to trimming and J lost 2 bases, with 16 bases between them. This CDR3 has 17 residues. Germline loops: CDR1 SGHDT, CDR2 YYEEEE. The entire variable domain, with the rest obtained from reference TRBV5-6 and TRBJ1-4, is as follows: DAGVTQSPTHLIKTRGQQVTLRCSPKSGHDTVSWYQQALGQGPQFIFQYYEEEERQRGNFPDRFSGHQFPNYSSELNVNALLLGDSALYLCASSFLGPIGTNEKLFFGSGTQLSVL.

This clone was found a few times. This chain connects TRBV6-1 to TRBJ1-2; TRBD1 might be the D (6 bases). From germline, CDR1 is MNHNS and CDR2 SASEGT. The CDR3 is 18 amino acids. V lost 1 base and J lost 3, with 21 bases in between. CDR3 nucleotide sequence: TGTGCCAGCAGTGAAGGGTCCTTCATGGGGGGCGTCTACTATGGCTACACCTTC. Translated: CASSEGSFMGGVYYGYTF.

The chain links TRBV2 to TRBJ2-2, with 7 bases identical to TRBD1. The CDR3 spans 14 residues. In germline, CDR1 is SNHLY, CDR2 FYNNEI. Trimming at V came to 5 bases and at J to 1 base, leaving 1 base not matched to a gene. Here the CDR3 DNA reads TGTGCCAGCAGTAGGACAGGGAACACCGGGGAGCTGTTTTTT. This codes for CASSRTGNTGELFF.

The chain combines TRBV19 with TRBJ2-3, with no clear D. The CDR3 consists of 10 residues. V lost 8 bases and J 6 bases, leaving 6 bases between the germline ends. Germline V gene lookup returns CDR1 LNHDA and CDR2 SQIVND (reference sequence). In DNA form, the CDR3 reads TGTGCCAGTTCTTGGGATACGCAGTATTTT. This encodes CASSWDTQYF.

This rearrangement joins TRBV5-6 to TRBJ1-2; 8 bases align to TRBD1. The CDR3 consists of 16 residues. V dropped 3 bases and J dropped 4; count of bases not matched to a gene: 11. Germline V gene data show CDR1 as SGHDT and CDR2 as YYEEEE. The CDR3 here is CASSYSWQGASYGYTF. The CDR3 nucleotides read TGTGCCAGCAGCTACAGCTGGCAGGGGGCGTCCTATGGCTACACCTTC.

This clone occurred once. The chain uses TRBV6-5 and TRBJ1-2, with D tentatively TRBD1 (6 bases). This CDR3 has 13 residues. The V end lost 1 base, the J end lost 6 bases, and 9 bases lay between the germline ends. Germline V gives CDR1 MNHEY, CDR2 SVGAGI. CDR3 sequence (DNA): TGTGCCAGCAGTTACTTAAACAGGGATGGCTACACCTTC. It codes for CASSYLNRDGYTF.

The CDR3: CASNLGPGGETQYF. CDR3 DNA sequence: TGCGCCAGCAACCTGGGACCAGGGGGGGAGACCCAGTACTTC. This chain links TRBV10-1 with TRBJ2-5, with a tentative D call TRBD1 (7 bases). Germline V gives CDR1 WNHNN, CDR2 SYGVQD (reference sequence). Trimming stripped 7 bases from V and 5 bases from J, with 17 bases between. The CDR3 spans 14 residues.

The chain links TRBV19 to TRBJ2-1; 7 bases are a match to TRBD2. This CDR3 spans 16 amino acids. CDR1 LNHDA and CDR2 SQIVND come from the germline V gene (reference sequence). V dropped 3 bases and J dropped 8; count of bases not matched to a gene: 13. The CDR3 bases are TGTGCCAGTAGTATGGCCCCCGTGGGGGGGATCGATGAGCAGTTCTTC. This gives the protein CASSMAPVGGIDEQFF.

The chain combines TRBV10-1 with TRBJ2-3; 9 nucleotides line up with TRBD1. V lost 8 bases to trimming and J lost 5 bases; unmatched junction nucleotides: 5. CDR1 is WNHNN and CDR2 is SYGVQD in the germline V gene (reference sequence). This CDR3 is 13 amino acids long. DNA of the CDR3: TGCGCCAGCGCCGGGACAGGGAAAGATACGCAGTATTTT. It codes for CASAGTGKDTQYF.

The chain employs TRBV3-1 (or the pseudogene TRBV3-2) and TRBJ2-5; D is undetermined. The V gene's germline CDR1 is LGHDT and CDR2 YNNKEL (reference sequence). This CDR3 has 14 amino acids. The V end lost 1 base, the J end lost 4 bases, and 10 bases lay between the germline ends. The CDR3 DNA reads TGTGCCAGCAGCCAAGTCGCGGCCCGAGAGACCCAGTACTTC. It specifies CASSQVAARETQYF.

V gene TRBV19 combines with J gene TRBJ1-5; D is undetermined. This CDR3 spans 15 amino acids. Germline values: CDR1 LNHDA, CDR2 SQIVND (reference sequence). Trimming left V 3 bases short and J 5 bases short, with 14 bases between. DNA of the CDR3: TGTGCCAGTAGTATTGCGGGTAGGAGCTATCAGCCCCAGCATTTT. Residues: CASSIAGRSYQPQHF.

This clone came up once. The chain combines TRBV6-2 or TRBV6-3 with TRBJ1-2, with unresolved D. The CDR3 has 14 residues. Trimming pared 4 bases from V and 0 bases from J, leaving 9 bases between. Looked up from germline, CDR1 is MNHEY and CDR2 is SVGEGT. The chain's CDR3 is CASSFNGPNYGYTF. The CDR3, as DNA: TGTGCCAGCAGTTTTAACGGCCCTAACTATGGCTACACCTTC.

The chain is built from TRBV7-2 and TRBJ1-2, with TRBD1 identical over 10 bases. Looked up from germline, CDR1 is SGHTA and CDR2 is FQGNSA. The CDR3 loop spans 15 amino acids. The junction had 4 bases not matched to a gene; V was cut back by 1 base and J by 5 bases. CDR3 sequence: CASSLGQGQGYGYTF. The CDR3 DNA reads TGTGCCAGCAGCTTAGGCCAGGGACAGGGGTATGGCTACACCTTC.